This section outlines one TCR beta chain sequence together with its context. Its target is not known. The CDR3 has 13 amino acids. Trimming removed 6 bases from V and 3 bases from J; junction bases left unmatched: 3. Per the germline V gene, CDR1 is SEHNR and CDR2 is FQNEAQ (reference sequence). These data come from a study of T cell responses to AZD1222 COVID-19 vaccine. Overall study: Pooling covered second doses at about 4 or about 12 weeks. Study-wide results and limits: At 160-218 and 743-854, vaccine-associated CD4 TCRs were dominant, and they spanned spike. Clonal diversity was possibly underestimated, and white British individuals and females predominated among donors. Only a handful of AZD1222 recipients, more than 5 in all, had baseline seropositivity.

The repertoire was sequenced with immunoSEQ multiplex PCR; TCRdb's copy has only in-frame clones and lacks some. The profile shows about 190,000 clones, 80% to 90% of them singletons. The sequenced sample was peripheral blood, obtained on day 0 of AZD1222 vaccination. The sequence was collected from an adult in good health. The V and J genes are TRBV7-9 and TRBJ2-3; TRBD1 aligns across 7 bases. CDR3 coding DNA: TGTGCCAGCAGGAAGACAGGGACAGATACGCAGTATTTT. Translating gives CASRKTGTDTQYF.